Listed below are T cell receptor beta chains from one sample, sequenced in a study of T cells in Graves' hyperthyroidism and ophthalmopathy. TCRdb analysed the multiplex PCR reads with MiXCR anew, one entry per CDR3 protein. The sample yields 600,000 or so distinct CDR3 sequences, approximately 15% seen once. Sequences were obtained from blood. The receptors here all came from a woman between 18 and 30 years old with Graves' ophthalmopathy. The CDR3 runs from the conserved cysteine through the conserved F or W. D genes are given only for firm matches. Clone size appears in some rows only: once, few, many, or a class for an expanded clone.

>many|13|TRBV12-3/TRBV12-4|NA|TRBJ2-1
TGTGCCAGCAGTCGGAGGGTTTACAATGAGCAGTTCTTC
CASSRRVYNEQFF
>NA|15|TRBV10-3|TRBD2|TRBJ2-5
TGTGCCATCAGTGAAGGAGCGGGAGATGCGGAGACCCAGTACTTC
CAISEGAGDAETQYF
>few|13|TRBV29-1|NA|TRBJ1-4
TGCAGCGTTGGGGCAGGGCCGAATGAAAAACTGTTTTTT
CSVGAGPNEKLFF
>NA|16|TRBV27|TRBD2|TRBJ2-5
TGTGCCAGCAGTTTTTTCGGGGGAGGGGTCCAAGAGACCCAGTACTTC
CASSFFGGGVQETQYF
>many|13|TRBV29-1|NA|TRBJ2-7
TGCAGCGTTGGTTCAGAGGTGGGGTACGAGCAGTACTTC
CSVGSEVGYEQYF
>many|14|TRBV10-2|NA|TRBJ1-1
TGCGCCAGCAGTGATGCGGTTCTAAACACTGAAGCTTTCTTT
CASSDAVLNTEAFF
>few|14|TRBV4-3|NA|TRBJ2-1
TGCGCCAGCAGCCATCTCGACTCGGGATATGAGCAGTTCTTC
CASSHLDSGYEQFF
>NA|18|TRBV27|TRBD1|TRBJ2-4
TGTGCCAGCAGCCTGAGGGGGCGCCTCCGGGACAGTGGAAACATTCAGTACTTC
CASSLRGRLRDSGNIQYF
>many|15|TRBV2|TRBD1|TRBJ2-5
TGTGCCAGCAGGCCTCCGGGACAGGGAAGGGAGACCCAGTACTTC
CASRPPGQGRETQYF
>NA|18|TRBV6-1|NA|TRBJ1-1
TGTGCCAGCAGATCCCGGTTCCTGGGTAGGGCCACTCAAGCTGAAGCTTTCTTT
CASRSRFLGRATQAEAFF
>few|17|TRBV19|NA|TRBJ2-7
TGTGCCAGTAGTCCCCCCCCCGGGACACCTGAGGCTTACGAGCAGTACTTC
CASSPPPGTPEAYEQYF
>many|18|TRBV7-2|TRBD2|TRBJ2-7
TGTGCCAGCAGCTCAAGGACTAGCGGGAGCCAGGGGGGCTACGAGCAGTACTTC
CASSSRTSGSQGGYEQYF
>NA|15|TRBV5-1|NA|TRBJ2-7
TGCGCCAGCAGCCGTTTGCAGGGGCCTCCCTACGAGCAGTACTTC
CASSRLQGPPYEQYF
>many|15|TRBV27|NA|TRBJ1-1
TGTGCCAGCAGTTTATCTTCGGGAGTTTACACTGAAGCTTTCTTT
CASSLSSGVYTEAFF
>NA|18|TRBV6-5|TRBD1|TRBJ2-5
TGTGCCAGCAGTTACATTAGGCCACAGGGGGACTGCCGGGAGACCCAGTACTTC
CASSYIRPQGDCRETQYF
>NA|20|TRBV7-2|TRBD1|TRBJ1-5
TGTGCCAGCAGCTTTTGGGACAGGGATTTTACTTCCTATAGCAATCAGCCCCAGCATTTT
CASSFWDRDFTSYSNQPQHF
>many|16|TRBV28|NA|TRBJ1-1
TGTGCCAGCAGTTCGATACCCTTGGGCACATCTAATGAAGCTTTCTTT
CASSSIPLGTSNEAFF
>many|17|TRBV12-5|TRBD1|TRBJ1-5
TGTGCTAGTGTCGTTGGACAGGGGACTTTTAGCAATCAGCCCCAGCATTTT
CASVVGQGTFSNQPQHF
>many|15|TRBV7-3|TRBD2|TRBJ2-1
TGTGCCAGCAGCCCCGGACTAGACTCCTACAATGAGCAGTTCTTC
CASSPGLDSYNEQFF
>many|15|TRBV13|TRBD1|TRBJ1-1
TGTGCCAGCAGCTCGCCGGACAGGCGTGGGACTGAAGCTTTCTTT
CASSSPDRRGTEAFF
>many|15|TRBV28|NA|TRBJ2-3
TGTGCCAGCAGCCTCGACAGCCTAAGCACAGATACGCAGTATTTT
CASSLDSLSTDTQYF
>many|12|TRBV5-6|NA|TRBJ1-1
TGTGCCAGCAGCTTGGTAGGTTCTGAAGCTTTCTTT
CASSLVGSEAFF
>many|16|TRBV28|TRBD2|TRBJ2-1
TGTGCCAGCAGTTTCTCCCTAGCGGCCGCCTACAATGAGCAGTTCTTC
CASSFSLAAAYNEQFF
>NA|14|TRBV29-1|TRBD1|TRBJ1-5
TGCAGCGTTGCAGGGGGATTCGGCAATCAGCCCCAGCATTTT
CSVAGGFGNQPQHF
>NA|12|TRBV6-4|NA|TRBJ2-2
TGTGCCAGCAGTGATGTGACCGGGGAGCTGTTTTTT
CASSDVTGELFF
>few|17|TRBV7-9|TRBD2|TRBJ2-7
TGTGCCACTACCGGGACTAGCGGAAACCCCCTTTCCTACGAGCAGTACTTC
CATTGTSGNPLSYEQYF
>NA|16|TRBV20-1|NA|TRBJ2-3
TGCAGTGCCAACACCGTACTGGGGGGACCCACAGATACGCAGTATTTT
CSANTVLGGPTDTQYF
>NA|13|TRBV7-6|NA|TRBJ2-7
TGTGCCAGCAGCCCCCGGGTAGGTGTAGAGCAGTACTTC
CASSPRVGVEQYF